This TCR beta chain emerged from a study of blood T cell repertoires in COVID-19 (dated by TCRdb to 2018 to 2021). With respect to the entire study: The collaborator samples originated in the United States, Italy and Spain and spanned the acute and convalescent phases of COVID-19. Where available, HLA class I and class II types were taken from metadata supplied by the sample provider and were not determined by assay-based typing. Deeply sampled blood TCRbeta repertoires from subjects exposed to, actively infected with, or recovered from COVID-19 were included in the dataset. The samples were drawn from the first 160 participants of the ongoing ImmuneRACE study and from 1,254 subjects provided by 6 global collaborators. A de-identified subject ID, COVID-19 status, age in years and sex were almost always included in the sample metadata. The prospective study material was composed of cDNA or gDNA derived from T cells, B-cell-depleted T cells, or PBMCs. The repertoires were released in a freely available public database intended as a resource for research on the immune response to SARS-CoV-2.

There are 17 amino acids in the CDR3, from cysteine to phenylalanine inclusive. Only the CDR3 region is kept as DNA, spanning 51 bases read in frame from base 1. From the germline V gene (reference sequence), CDR1 is SEHNR and CDR2 is FQNEAQ. V and J are trimmed by 1 base and 5 bases, and the gene matches miss 9 bases of the junction. What the work shows at the level of the full study, not this receptor alone: Clinical and demographic metadata were provided uncurated, with the amount varying by source and participant.

The collaborating institutions used their own protocols to collect whole blood in K2EDTA tubes. For TCRbeta analysis, collaborators shipped samples in one of three forms: frozen whole blood, isolated PBMCs, or DNA extracted from either of those sample types. With regard to this clone: Its antigen is not yet known. The input lacks base qualities; no much larger clone sits a single base away.

TCRbeta CDR3 regions were amplified from genomic DNA by means of the immunoSEQ Assay, a bias-controlled multiplex PCR. For the original study's pipeline: Nucleated cell counts per sample were estimated from amplification of reference gene primers within the assay. To quantify the absolute abundance of each unique TCRbeta CDR3 rearrangement, sequence reads were collapsed and filtered. For each sample, productive Simpson clonality was calculated as the square root of Simpson's diversity index across productive rearrangements. Here the immuneACCESS table is served through TCRdb, limited to in-frame sequences with V and J called. Missing clones are a known gap in these copies; in checked studies unresolved V genes cover under half, and the rest lacks a known reason. For V, J and clone size, that table is used; D and trimming come from the DNA. The sample data list around 95,000 clones, and around 90% of these were observed just once. 5% of the sample belongs to the ten largest clones.

The rearrangement joined TRBV7-9 to TRBJ2-7, and 12 bases in between align with TRBD2. Sequencing was carried out using peripheral blood. The clonotype originates from a human donor in a cohort sampled during active COVID-19. The CDR3 loop reads CASSLEALAGGPHEQYF. The DNA sequence follows: TGTGCCAGCAGCTTAGAGGCTCTAGCGGGAGGGCCCCACGAGCAGTACTTC. The full variable domain, completed from the reference TRBV7-9 and TRBJ2-7 proteins outside the CDR3, reads DTGVSQNPRHKITKRGQNVTFRCDPISEHNRLYWYRQTLGQGPEFLTYFQNEAQLEKSRLLSDRFSAERPKGSFSTLEIQRTEQGDSAMYLCASSLEALAGGPHEQYFGPGTRLTVT.